Sequencing of this T cell receptor beta chain was carried out in a study of blood T cell repertoires in COVID-19. CDR3 length: 14 residues. Germline V gene sequence: CDR1 SGHTA, CDR2 FQGNSA. J gave up 4 bases and V 5 bases, and 4 bases lay outside the gene matches. Per the original data handling: Amplification of reference gene primers was used by the study to estimate nucleated cell counts. Libraries were prepared by immunoSEQ multiplex PCR; TCRdb keeps only in-frame clonotypes and omits some of them. The DNA was the basis for D and trimming; V, J and clone size are from that table. The table lists about 220,000 clones, about 85% of them singletons.

The sequence derives from a woman younger than 45 who had recovered from COVID-19. The chain joins TRBV7-2 to TRBJ1-3, with 8 bases aligning to TRBD1. Sequencing was done on a sample of PBMCs or T cells enriched from blood (not recorded which). CDR3 coding DNA: TGTGCCAGCAGCCCCCGACAGGGGGGAAACACCATATATTTT. It codes for CASSPRQGGNTIYF. Based on the CDR3 plus reference TRBV7-2 and TRBJ1-3, the full variable domain is GAGVSQSPSNKVTEKGKDVELRCDPISGHTALYWYRQSLGQGLEFLIYFQGNSAPDKSGLPSDRFSAERTGGSVSTLTIQRTQQEDSAVYLCASSPRQGGNTIYFGEGSWLTVV.